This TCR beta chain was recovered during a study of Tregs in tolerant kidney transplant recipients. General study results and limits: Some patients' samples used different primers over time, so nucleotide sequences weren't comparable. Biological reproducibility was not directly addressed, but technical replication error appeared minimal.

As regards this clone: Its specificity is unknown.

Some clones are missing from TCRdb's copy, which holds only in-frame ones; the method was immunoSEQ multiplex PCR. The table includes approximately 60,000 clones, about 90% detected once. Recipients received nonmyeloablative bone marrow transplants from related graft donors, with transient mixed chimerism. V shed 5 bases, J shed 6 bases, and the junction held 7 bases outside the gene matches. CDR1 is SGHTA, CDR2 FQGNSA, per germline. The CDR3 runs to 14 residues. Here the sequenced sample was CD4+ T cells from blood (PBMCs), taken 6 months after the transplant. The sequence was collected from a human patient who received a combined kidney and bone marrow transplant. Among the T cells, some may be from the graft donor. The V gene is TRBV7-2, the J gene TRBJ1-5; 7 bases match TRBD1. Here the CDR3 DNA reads TGTGCCAGCAGCCGTGACAGGGACGGTCAGCCCCAGCATTTT. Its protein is CASSRDRDGQPQHF.